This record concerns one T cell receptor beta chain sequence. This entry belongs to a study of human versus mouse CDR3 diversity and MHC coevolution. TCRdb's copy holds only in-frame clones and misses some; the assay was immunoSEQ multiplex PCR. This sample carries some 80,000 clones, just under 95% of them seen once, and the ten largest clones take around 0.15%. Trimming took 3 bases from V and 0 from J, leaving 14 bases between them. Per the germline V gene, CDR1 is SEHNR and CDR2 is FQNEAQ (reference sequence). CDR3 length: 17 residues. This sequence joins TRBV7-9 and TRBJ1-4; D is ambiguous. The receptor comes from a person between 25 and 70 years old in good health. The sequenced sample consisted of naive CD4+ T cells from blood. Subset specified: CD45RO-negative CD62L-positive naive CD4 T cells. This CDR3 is CASSLGRVIATNEKLFF. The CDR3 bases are TGTGCCAGCAGCTTGGGGAGAGTTATTGCAACTAATGAAAAACTGTTTTTT.